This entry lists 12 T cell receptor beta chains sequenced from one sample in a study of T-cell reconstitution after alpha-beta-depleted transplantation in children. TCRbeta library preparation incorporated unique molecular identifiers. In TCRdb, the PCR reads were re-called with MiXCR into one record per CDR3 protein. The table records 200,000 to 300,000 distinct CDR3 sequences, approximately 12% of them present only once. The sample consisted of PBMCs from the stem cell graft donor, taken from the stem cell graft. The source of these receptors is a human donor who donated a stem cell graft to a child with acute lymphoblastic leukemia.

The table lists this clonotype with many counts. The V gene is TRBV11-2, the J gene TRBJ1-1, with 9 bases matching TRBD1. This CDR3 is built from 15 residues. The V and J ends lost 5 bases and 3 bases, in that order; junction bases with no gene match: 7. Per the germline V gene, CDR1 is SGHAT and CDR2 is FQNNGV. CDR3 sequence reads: CASSPGTGTYTEAFF. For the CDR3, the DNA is TGTGCCAGCAGCCCTGGGACAGGGACTTACACTGAAGCTTTCTTT.

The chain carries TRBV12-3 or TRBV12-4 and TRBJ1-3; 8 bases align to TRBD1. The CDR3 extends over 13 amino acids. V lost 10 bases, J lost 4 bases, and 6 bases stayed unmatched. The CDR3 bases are TGTGCCACAGGCCAGGGGGCCGGAAACACCATATATTTT. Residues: CATGQGAGNTIYF.

In nucleotides, the CDR3 is TGTGCCAGCAGCTTAGAGGGAGACGCACACAATGAGCAGTTCTTC. This codes for CASSLEGDAHNEQFF. V gene TRBV7-2 combines with J gene TRBJ2-1; the D gene is possibly TRBD2 (5 bases). From germline, CDR1 is SGHTA and CDR2 FQGNSA. The CDR3 has 15 residues. The V gene lost 1 base and the J gene lost 5 bases, with 12 bases spanning the gap.

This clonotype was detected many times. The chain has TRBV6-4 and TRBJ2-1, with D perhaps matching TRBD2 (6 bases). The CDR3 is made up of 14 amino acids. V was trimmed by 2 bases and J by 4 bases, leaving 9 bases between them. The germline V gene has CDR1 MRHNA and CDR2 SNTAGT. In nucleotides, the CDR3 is TGTGCCAGCAGTGACGGAGGGGTTTACAATGAGCAGTTCTTC. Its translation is CASSDGGVYNEQFF.

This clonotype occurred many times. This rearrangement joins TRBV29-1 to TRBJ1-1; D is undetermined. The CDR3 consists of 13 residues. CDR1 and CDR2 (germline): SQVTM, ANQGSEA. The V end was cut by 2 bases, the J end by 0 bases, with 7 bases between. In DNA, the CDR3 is TGCAGCGTTGAAATAGGATTGAACACTGAAGCTTTCTTT. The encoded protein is CSVEIGLNTEAFF.

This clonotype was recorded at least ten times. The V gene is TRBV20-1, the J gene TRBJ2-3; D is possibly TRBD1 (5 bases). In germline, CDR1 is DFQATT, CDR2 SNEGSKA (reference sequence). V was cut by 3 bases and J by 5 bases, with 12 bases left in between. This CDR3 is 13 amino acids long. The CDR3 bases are TGCAGTGCTAGTTCCGTGGGGCTAGATACGCAGTATTTT. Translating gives CSASSVGLDTQYF.

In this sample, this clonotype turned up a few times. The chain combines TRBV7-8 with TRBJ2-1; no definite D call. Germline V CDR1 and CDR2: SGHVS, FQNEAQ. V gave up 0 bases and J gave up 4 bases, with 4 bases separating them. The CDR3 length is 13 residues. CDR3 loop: CASSLARYNEQFF. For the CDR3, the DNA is TGTGCCAGCAGCTTAGCCAGATACAATGAGCAGTTCTTC.

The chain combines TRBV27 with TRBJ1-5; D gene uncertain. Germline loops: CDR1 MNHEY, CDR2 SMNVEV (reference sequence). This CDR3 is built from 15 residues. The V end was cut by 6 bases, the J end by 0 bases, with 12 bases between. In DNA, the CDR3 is TGTGCCAGCAGATTGGACGGATATAGCAATCAGCCCCAGCATTTT. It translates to CASRLDGYSNQPQHF.

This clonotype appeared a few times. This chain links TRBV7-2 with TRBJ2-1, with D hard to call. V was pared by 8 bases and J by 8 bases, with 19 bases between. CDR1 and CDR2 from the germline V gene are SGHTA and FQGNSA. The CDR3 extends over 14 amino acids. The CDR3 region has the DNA TGTGCCAGCCGTCCGGCTAACCCCTCCTATGAGCAGTTCTTC. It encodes CASRPANPSYEQFF.

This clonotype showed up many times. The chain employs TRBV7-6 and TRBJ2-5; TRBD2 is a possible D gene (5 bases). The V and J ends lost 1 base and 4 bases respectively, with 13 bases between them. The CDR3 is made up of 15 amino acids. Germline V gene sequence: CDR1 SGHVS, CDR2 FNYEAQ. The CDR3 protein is CASSLVGGPRETQYF. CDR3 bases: TGTGCCAGCAGCTTAGTCGGCGGGCCCAGAGAGACCCAGTACTTC.

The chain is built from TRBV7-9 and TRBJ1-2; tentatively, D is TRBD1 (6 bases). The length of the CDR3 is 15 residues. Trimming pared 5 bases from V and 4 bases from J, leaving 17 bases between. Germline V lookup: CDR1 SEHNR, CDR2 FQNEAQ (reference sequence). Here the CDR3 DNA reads TGTGCCAGCAGCGGAGACATCACAGGGCTCTATGGCTACACCTTC. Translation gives CASSGDITGLYGYTF. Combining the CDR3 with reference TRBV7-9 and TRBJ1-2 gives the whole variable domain DTGVSQNPRHKITKRGQNVTFRCDPISEHNRLYWYRQTLGQGPEFLTYFQNEAQLEKSRLLSDRFSAERPKGSFSTLEIQRTEQGDSAMYLCASSGDITGLYGYTFGSGTRLTVV.

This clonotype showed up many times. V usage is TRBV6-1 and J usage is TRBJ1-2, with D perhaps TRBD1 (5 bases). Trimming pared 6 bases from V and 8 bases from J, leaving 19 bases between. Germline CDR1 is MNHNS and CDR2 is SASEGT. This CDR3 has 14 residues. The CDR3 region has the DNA TGTGCCAGCAGCCAAAACGGGGCCTCTTGGGGCTACACCTTC. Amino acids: CASSQNGASWGYTF.